These 2 T cell receptor beta chains originate from one sample sequenced in a study of T-cell reconstitution after alpha-beta-depleted transplantation in children. This sample's TCRbeta library carried unique molecular identifier barcodes. One entry per CDR3 protein results from TCRdb running MiXCR on the PCR reads. The profile shows approximately 270,000 distinct CDR3 sequences, around 9.6% of them singletons. The input for sequencing was PBMCs from the stem cell graft donor, taken from the stem cell graft. All receptors come from a human donor who donated a stem cell graft to a child with SCID.

The rearrangement uses TRBV5-1 and TRBJ2-1; 14 nucleotides agree with TRBD2. The V and J ends lost 9 bases and 4 bases, in that order; junction bases with no gene match: 6. This CDR3 contains 15 residues. Germline V gene lookup returns CDR1 SGHRS and CDR2 YFSETQ. The CDR3 spells CATKTSGGGYNEQFF. In DNA, the CDR3 is TGCGCCACCAAGACTAGCGGGGGGGGGTACAATGAGCAGTTCTTC.

This clonotype occurred a few times. The V gene is TRBV10-3, the J gene TRBJ1-5; tentative D call: TRBD1 (5 bases). The germline gives CDR1 ENHRY, CDR2 SYGVKD. The CDR3 covers 14 residues. Deletions cut 2 bases from V and 4 bases from J, with 9 bases between. CDR3 sequence (DNA): TGTGCCATCAGTGAGATAGACAGTAATCAGCCCCAGCATTTT. This gives the protein CAISEIDSNQPQHF.